This T cell receptor (beta chain) emerged from a study of CD4+ T cells in melanoma. Measured with immunoSEQ multiplex PCR; TCRdb has only the in-frame clones, and not every one. Among about 140,000 clones listed, around 90% were seen once. The CDR3 runs 12 residues. CDR1 SNHLY and CDR2 FYNNEI come from the germline V gene. Trimming took off 4 bases at V and 5 bases at J, with 8 bases between the two ends. This clone occurred once. The antigen is unknown. Study-level findings and limits: A reported correlation linked neoantigen-specific CD4+ T cells to CD8+, macrophage and B cell function. In melanoma, neoantigen-specific CD4+ T cells reportedly differed in differentiation state.

The sequence derives from a human donor with melanoma. The chain links TRBV2 to TRBJ1-2; a weak D match, TRBD1 (5 bases). The CDR3 loop reads CASSGTPYGYTF. CDR3 DNA sequence: TGTGCCAGCAGTGGGACACCTTATGGCTACACCTTC.